This T cell receptor (beta chain) originates from a study of blood T cell repertoires in COVID-19. In the authors' workflow: By means of reference gene primer amplification, nucleated cell counts were estimated. The repertoire was sequenced with immunoSEQ multiplex PCR; TCRdb's copy has only in-frame clones and lacks some. V and J calls and clone size are as listed in that table; D and trimming were resolved from the DNA. The table lists approximately 270,000 clones, approximately 90% of them singletons. The V gene's germline CDR1 is MGHDK and CDR2 SYGVNS. Trimming removed 3 bases at V and 5 bases at J, with 16 bases between. The CDR3 consists of 15 residues. The age range of participants was about 18 to 89 years, with residence in about two dozen US areas. A case of COVID-19 had been met by exposed participants within 2 weeks before study entry.

This rearrangement joins TRBV25-1 to TRBJ1-1; possible D gene TRBD1, 5 bases. This clonotype was sampled from a middle-aged man who had been exposed to COVID-19. Material for sequencing was PBMCs or T cells enriched from blood (not recorded which). Written as DNA, the CDR3 is TGTGCCAGCAGTGAGGCTCGAGGGGCGGGGACTGAAGCTTTCTTT. Encoded protein: CASSEARGAGTEAFF.